This T cell receptor beta chain was observed in a study of technical replicates of blood from a few donors. The V segment lost 0 bases and the J segment 5 bases; nucleotides outside the gene matches: 9. Germline V gene data show CDR1 as SGHTA and CDR2 as FQGNSA. The CDR3 length is 18 residues. Assay used: immunoSEQ multiplex PCR; TCRdb lists only in-frame clones, some missing. Seen here are roughly 60,000 clones, approximately 86% observed once, and the top ten hold over 4.5%. The sequence derives from a human donor in good health. Some clones in this sample may be carry-over from other donors' samples. V and J are TRBV7-2 and TRBJ2-3; TRBD2 matches at 12 bases. Material for sequencing was PBMCs. CDR3 in amino acids: CASSLAPRLAGVVDTQYF. DNA for the CDR3: TGTGCCAGCAGCTTAGCGCCGAGACTAGCGGGAGTGGTAGATACGCAGTATTTT.